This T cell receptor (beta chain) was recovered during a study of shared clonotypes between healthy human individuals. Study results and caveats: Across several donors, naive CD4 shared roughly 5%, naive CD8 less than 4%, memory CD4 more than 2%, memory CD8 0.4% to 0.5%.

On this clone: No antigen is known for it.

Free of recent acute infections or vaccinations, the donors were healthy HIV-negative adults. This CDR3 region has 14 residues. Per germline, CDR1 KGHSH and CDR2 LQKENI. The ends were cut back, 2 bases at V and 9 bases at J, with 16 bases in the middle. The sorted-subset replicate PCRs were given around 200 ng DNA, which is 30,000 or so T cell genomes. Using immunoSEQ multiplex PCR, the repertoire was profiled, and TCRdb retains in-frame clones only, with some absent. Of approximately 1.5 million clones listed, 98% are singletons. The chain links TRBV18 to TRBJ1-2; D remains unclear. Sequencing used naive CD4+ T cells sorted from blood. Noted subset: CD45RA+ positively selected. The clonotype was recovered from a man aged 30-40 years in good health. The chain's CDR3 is CASSPTPTGVSYTF. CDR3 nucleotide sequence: TGTGCCAGCTCACCAACCCCCACCGGAGTAAGCTACACCTTC.